A single sample is the source of the 11 T cell receptor beta chains below, sequenced in a study of cytomegalovirus exposure and HLA in healthy donors. Both 60 Vbeta primers and 13 Jbeta primers went into the PCR. Assay: immunoSEQ multiplex PCR; the TCRdb copy retains only in-frame clones and omits some. The sample contains about 220,000 clones, 82% of which appear only once. Sequencing input: PBMCs. These receptors all stem from a woman between 35 and 50 years old in good health and CMV-seropositive.

V usage is TRBV30 and J usage is TRBJ2-7; TRBD1 agrees at 9 bases. Trimming removed 2 bases from V and 4 bases from J; junction bases left unmatched: 9. The CDR3 extends over 15 amino acids. Per the germline V gene, CDR1 is GTSNPN and CDR2 is SVGIG (reference sequence). In DNA form, the CDR3 reads TGTGCCTGGAGTTTTGACAGGGGGAGATCATACGAGCAGTACTTC. It translates to CAWSFDRGRSYEQYF. Filled out from reference TRBV30 and TRBJ2-7, the complete variable domain reads SQTIHQWPATLVQPVGSPLSLECTVEGTSNPNLYWYRQAAGRGLQLLFYSVGIGQISSEVPQNLSASRPQDRQFILSSKKLLLSDSGFYLCAWSFDRGRSYEQYFGPGTRLTVT.

The rearrangement links TRBV30 to TRBJ2-5; 8 nucleotides agree with TRBD1. Germline V lookup: CDR1 GTSNPN, CDR2 SVGIG (reference sequence). Losses at the gene ends were 8 bases for V and 2 bases for J; bases not matched to a gene: 7. The CDR3 runs 13 residues. CDR3 in amino acids: CAERDRGQETQYF. As DNA, the CDR3 is TGTGCCGAAAGAGACAGGGGTCAAGAGACCCAGTACTTC.

The chain has TRBV5-1 and TRBJ1-3, with 8 bases fitting TRBD1. Germline CDR1 and CDR2: SGHRS and YFSETQ. V gave up 3 bases and J gave up 1 base; unmatched junction bases: 9. The CDR3 length is 17 residues. This CDR3 reads CASSSDGQGWSGNTIYF. DNA of the CDR3: TGCGCCAGCAGCTCAGACGGACAGGGTTGGTCTGGAAACACCATATATTTT. Filled out from reference TRBV5-1 and TRBJ1-3, the complete variable domain reads KAGVTQTPRYLIKTRGQQVTLSCSPISGHRSVSWYQQTPGQGLQFLFEYFSETQRNKGNFPGRFSGRQFSNSRSEMNVSTLELGDSALYLCASSSDGQGWSGNTIYFGEGSWLTVV.

V gene TRBV6-6 combines with J gene TRBJ2-1; 9 bases match TRBD2. CDR1 MNHNY and CDR2 SVGAGI come from the germline V gene (reference sequence). CDR3 length equals 16 residues. Losses at the gene ends were 6 bases for V and 5 bases for J; bases not matched to a gene: 11. DNA for the CDR3: TGTGCCAGCAGAGGTGTTGGCAGCGGGAGGAACAATGAGCAGTTCTTC. Translating gives CASRGVGSGRNNEQFF.

This clone has a handful of counts. The chain has TRBV4-3 and TRBJ1-5, with no clear D. Germline V lookup: CDR1 LGHNA, CDR2 YSLEER. The V end lost 0 bases, the J end lost 6 bases, and 6 bases lay between the germline ends. The CDR3 loop spans 13 amino acids. The CDR3 loop is CASSQDFGQPQHF. The DNA of the CDR3 is TGCGCCAGCAGCCAAGATTTCGGTCAGCCCCAGCATTTT.

The genes are TRBV2 and TRBJ1-5, with D possibly being TRBD1 (6 bases). V lost 6 bases and J lost 7, with 19 bases in between. CDR1 and CDR2 from the germline V gene are SNHLY and FYNNEI. The CDR3 loop spans 15 amino acids. The CDR3 nucleotides read TGTGCCAGCAGCCCTACACACAGGGTTGGACAGCCCCAGCATTTT. As protein: CASSPTHRVGQPQHF.

The rearrangement joins TRBV6-5 to TRBJ2-6; D ambiguous. The CDR3 is made up of 15 amino acids. Deletions cut 6 bases from V and 0 bases from J, with 9 bases between. Germline V gives CDR1 MNHEY, CDR2 SVGAGI. The CDR3 here is CASRTHRSGANVLTF. In DNA form, the CDR3 reads TGTGCCAGCAGAACACACCGCTCTGGGGCCAACGTCCTGACTTTC.

The sample holds one count of this clone. V and J are TRBV7-2 and TRBJ2-1; 11 bases map to TRBD2. The CDR3 covers 16 residues. The germline gives CDR1 SGHTA, CDR2 FQGNSA. Unmatched junction bases numbered 7, after V lost 1 base and J lost 8 bases. CDR3 in amino acids: CASSLVAGGRHHEQFF. DNA of the CDR3: TGTGCCAGCAGCTTAGTAGCGGGGGGGCGTCATCATGAGCAGTTCTTC.

The rearrangement uses TRBV7-8 and TRBJ2-2; TRBD1 is a possible D gene (5 bases). The length of the CDR3 is 17 residues. The germline V gene has CDR1 SGHVS and CDR2 FQNEAQ. V dropped 3 bases and J dropped 0 bases, with 14 bases sitting between them. CDR3 bases: TGTGCCAGCAGCTTTACTTTGGACACCGCGAACACCGGGGAGCTGTTTTTT. Translated: CASSFTLDTANTGELFF.

The CDR3 loop is CASSSARQGKGYGYTF. The CDR3 DNA follows: TGTGCCAGCAGCTCGGCCCGTCAGGGGAAGGGCTATGGCTACACCTTC. J is TRBJ1-2 and V is TRBV7-9, with TRBD1 as a possible D gene (6 bases). CDR3 length: 16 residues. Germline V lookup: CDR1 SEHNR, CDR2 FQNEAQ (reference sequence). V shed 4 bases and J shed 4 bases, with 19 bases lying between them.

CDR3 amino acids: CASSLESTANTEAFF. In DNA, the CDR3 is TGCGCCAGCAGCTTGGAGAGTACAGCGAACACTGAAGCTTTCTTT. V gene TRBV5-1 combines with J gene TRBJ1-1, with D hard to call. Trimming shortened V by 0 bases and J by 1 base, and 10 bases separated the two germline ends. The CDR3 length is 15 residues. From germline, CDR1 is SGHRS and CDR2 YFSETQ. Based on the CDR3 plus reference TRBV5-1 and TRBJ1-1, the full variable domain is KAGVTQTPRYLIKTRGQQVTLSCSPISGHRSVSWYQQTPGQGLQFLFEYFSETQRNKGNFPGRFSGRQFSNSRSEMNVSTLELGDSALYLCASSLESTANTEAFFGQGTRLTVV.